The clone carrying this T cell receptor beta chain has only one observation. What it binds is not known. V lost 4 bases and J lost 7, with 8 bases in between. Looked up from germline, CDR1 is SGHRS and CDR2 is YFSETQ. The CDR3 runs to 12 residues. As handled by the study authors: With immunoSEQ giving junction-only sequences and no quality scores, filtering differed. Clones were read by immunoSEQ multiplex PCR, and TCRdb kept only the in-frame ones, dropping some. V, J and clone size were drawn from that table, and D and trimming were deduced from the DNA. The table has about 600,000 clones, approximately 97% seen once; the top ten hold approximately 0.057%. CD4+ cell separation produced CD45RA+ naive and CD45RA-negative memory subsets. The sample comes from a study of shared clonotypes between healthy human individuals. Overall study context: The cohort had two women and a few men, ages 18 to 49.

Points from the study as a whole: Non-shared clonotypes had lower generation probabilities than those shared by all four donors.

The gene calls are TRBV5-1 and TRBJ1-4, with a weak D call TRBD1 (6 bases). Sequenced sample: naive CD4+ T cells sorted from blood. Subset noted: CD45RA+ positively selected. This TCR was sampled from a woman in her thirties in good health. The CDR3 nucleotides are TGCGCCAGCAGCCTGGACAGTGAAAAACTGTTTTTT. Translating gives CASSLDSEKLFF.